The 31 T cell receptor beta chains in this list originate from one sample, sequenced in a study of cytomegalovirus exposure and HLA in healthy donors. Data came from immunoSEQ multiplex PCR; TCRdb stores just in-frame clones and leaves some out. The table records 150,000 to 200,000 clones, roughly nine tenths of them present only once. The sequenced sample was PBMCs. The receptors shown here come from a woman aged 30 to 39 in good health and CMV-seronegative.

The chain couples TRBV4-1 to TRBJ2-7, with a possible D match to TRBD2 (5 bases). V dropped 6 bases and J dropped 1 base, with 16 bases sitting between them. CDR3 size: 15 residues. Germline V gives CDR1 MGHRA, CDR2 YSYEKL. For the CDR3, the DNA is TGCGCCAGCAGTAGGACTCCCGGCACTTCCTACGAGCAGTACTTC. This sequence encodes CASSRTPGTSYEQYF.

The V and J genes are TRBV10-3 and TRBJ1-2; possibly TRBD1 for D (6 bases). Looked up from germline, CDR1 is ENHRY and CDR2 is SYGVKD. The CDR3 totals 15 residues. Trimming pared 0 bases from V and 2 bases from J, leaving 10 bases between. CDR3 DNA: TGTGCCATCAGTGAGTCGGCAGGGGCGAACTATGGCTACACCTTC. It yields the protein CAISESAGANYGYTF.

The genes are TRBV7-8 and TRBJ2-7; TRBD1 aligns across 9 bases. Germline CDR1 SGHVS, CDR2 FQNEAQ. This CDR3 comprises 16 residues. V trimming: 0 bases; J trimming: 3 bases; junction bases outside the gene matches: 6. CDR3 amino acids: CASSLASGQGGYEQYF. The CDR3 nucleotides read TGTGCCAGCAGCTTAGCTTCGGGACAGGGAGGCTACGAGCAGTACTTC.

This clone came up a few times. The chain uses TRBV4-2 and TRBJ1-2; D is possibly TRBD1 (6 bases). Germline CDR1 is LGHNA and CDR2 is YNFKEQ. This CDR3 comprises 12 residues. The germline V and J ends were trimmed by 4 bases and 6 bases, with 9 bases remaining between them. In nucleotides, the CDR3 is TGTGCCAGCAGCCGAAACAGGGATGGCTACACCTTC. This encodes CASSRNRDGYTF.

The rearrangement joins TRBV7-9 to TRBJ2-1; the D is unclear. Per the germline V gene, CDR1 is SEHNR and CDR2 is FQNEAQ (reference sequence). Trimming left V 5 bases short and J 4 bases short, with 9 bases between. The CDR3 length is 13 residues. CDR3 nucleotide sequence: TGTGCCAGCAGCGGTCTAGGGTACAATGAGCAGTTCTTC. Amino acid sequence: CASSGLGYNEQFF.

The chain joins TRBV7-9 to TRBJ1-5, with unresolved D. Germline CDR1 SEHNR, CDR2 FQNEAQ (reference sequence). This CDR3 region has 13 residues. V was cut by 8 bases and J by 5 bases, with 13 bases left in between. The DNA of the CDR3 is TGTGCCAGCGGTTTACTCGGAGATCAGCCCCAGCATTTT. Amino acid sequence: CASGLLGDQPQHF.

This clone has just one count. As DNA, the CDR3 is TGTGCCAGCAGCGTAGTCAAGGGTAATGAGCAGTTCTTC. It codes for CASSVVKGNEQFF. The chain recombines TRBV9 with TRBJ2-1; D is unresolved. Germline assignment: CDR1 SGDLS and CDR2 YYNGEE. Trimming took 0 bases from V and 7 from J, leaving 8 bases between them. The CDR3 covers 13 residues.

The chain recombines TRBV30 with TRBJ1-2; weak D call: TRBD1 (6 bases). The CDR3 is made up of 14 amino acids. CDR1 and CDR2 (germline): GTSNPN, SVGIG (reference sequence). Trimming stripped 1 base from V and 4 bases from J, with 13 bases between. For the CDR3, the DNA is TGTGCCTGGAGTGCTGACAGGACGTTCTATGGCTACACCTTC. It encodes CAWSADRTFYGYTF.

This clone has more than one count but fewer than ten. This rearrangement joins TRBV27 to TRBJ1-2; TRBD1 matches 8 bases. The CDR3 sequence is 16 residues long. The germline V gene has CDR1 MNHEY and CDR2 SMNVEV (reference sequence). Trimming cost V 5 bases and J 4 bases; bases outside gene matches: 12. Written as DNA, the CDR3 is TGTGCCAGCAGTAGCCGACAGGGGATTGCGCTCTATGGCTACACCTTC. This codes for CASSSRQGIALYGYTF.

This clone was observed a handful of times. The chain carries TRBV19 and TRBJ1-3; D unresolved. The germline gives CDR1 LNHDA, CDR2 SQIVND (reference sequence). CDR3 length equals 14 residues. Trimming removed 7 bases at V and 4 bases at J, with 14 bases between. The CDR3 sequence is CASMVSVGGNTIYF. The CDR3 coding sequence is TGTGCCAGTATGGTGTCGGTTGGCGGAAACACCATATATTTT.

In this sample, this clone turned up a few times. The rearrangement links TRBV5-6 to TRBJ2-2; D ambiguous. With 2 bases removed from V and 2 bases from J, the gap between germline ends came to 13 bases. CDR1 and CDR2 from the germline V gene are SGHDT and YYEEEE. The CDR3 consists of 16 residues. This CDR3 reads CASSFMDAGNTGELFF. CDR3 nucleotide sequence: TGTGCCAGCAGCTTTATGGACGCAGGAAACACCGGGGAGCTGTTTTTT.

V usage is TRBV2 and J usage is TRBJ2-4; D gene ambiguous. Trimming shortened V by 0 bases and J by 1 base, and 10 bases separated the two germline ends. Germline-derived CDR1 and CDR2 are SNHLY and FYNNEI. The CDR3 runs 16 residues. In DNA, the CDR3 is TGTGCCAGCAGTGAAGCTTCTCTCTCGGCCAAAAACATTCAGTACTTC. It translates to CASSEASLSAKNIQYF.

The chain recombines TRBV28 with TRBJ1-5; D is possibly TRBD1 (6 bases). The V end was cut by 6 bases, the J end by 3 bases, with 12 bases between. The V gene's germline CDR1 is MDHEN and CDR2 SYDVKM. There are 14 residues in the CDR3. The chain's CDR3 is CASSPGGYNQPQHF. In nucleotides, the CDR3 is TGTGCCAGCAGCCCGGGGGGCTACAATCAGCCCCAGCATTTT.

Comments on this clone: The sample has other DNA sequences that encode this CDR3 too. The CDR3: CSAGSSYNSPLHF. The DNA for the CDR3 is TGCAGCGCAGGGAGCTCCTATAATTCACCCCTCCACTTT. The chain recombines TRBV29-1 with TRBJ1-6; tentative D call: TRBD1 (5 bases). Per germline, CDR1 SQVTM and CDR2 ANQGSEA. V was shortened by 7 bases and J by 0 bases, with 7 bases between the two germline ends. CDR3 length: 13 amino acids.

On this clone itself: This same CDR3 is encoded by further DNA sequences in the sample. The genes are TRBV27 and TRBJ2-7, with 9 bases matching TRBD1. The germline CDR1 and CDR2 sequences are MNHEY and SMNVEV (reference sequence). Trimming at V came to 2 bases and at J to 1 base, leaving 0 bases not matched to a gene. This CDR3 region has 14 residues. In DNA form, the CDR3 reads TGTGCCAGCAGTTTAGGGACAGGGTCCTACGAGCAGTACTTC. Encoded protein: CASSLGTGSYEQYF.

This sequence joins TRBV10-1 and TRBJ2-3, with TRBD1 as a possible D gene (5 bases). Trimming left V 11 bases short and J 1 base short, with 16 bases between. The CDR3 sequence is 14 residues long. Germline V gene data show CDR1 as WNHNN and CDR2 as SYGVQD (reference sequence). The CDR3 sequence: CALNRLEGTDTQYF. The CDR3, as DNA: TGCGCCCTTAACAGGCTCGAGGGCACAGATACGCAGTATTTT.

Only one count was recorded for this clone. The CDR3 sequence is CASSSYRGSGNTIYF. CDR3 in DNA: TGTGCCAGCAGCTCCTACAGGGGCTCTGGAAACACCATATATTTT. The chain couples TRBV7-2 to TRBJ1-3; TRBD1 matches at 7 bases. V trimming: 4 bases; J trimming: 0 bases; junction bases outside the gene matches: 3. The CDR3 sequence is 15 residues long. CDR1 is SGHTA, CDR2 FQGNSA, per germline.

This chain uses TRBV19 with TRBJ2-5, with D unresolved. Germline V gene data show CDR1 as LNHDA and CDR2 as SQIVND (reference sequence). V gave up 0 bases and J gave up 7 bases, with 9 bases separating them. The CDR3 covers 13 residues. The CDR3 is CASSIDPSRTQYF. As DNA, the CDR3 is TGTGCCAGTAGTATAGATCCCAGCAGGACCCAGTACTTC.

The chain uses TRBV27 and TRBJ1-1, with D hard to call. The V gene lost 3 bases and the J gene lost 4 bases, with 12 bases spanning the gap. CDR1 MNHEY and CDR2 SMNVEV come from the germline V gene (reference sequence). The CDR3 is 14 amino acids. The chain's CDR3 is CASSLRPRGTEAFF. DNA for the CDR3: TGTGCCAGCAGTTTGAGGCCCCGGGGCACTGAAGCTTTCTTT.

The chain couples TRBV6-1 to TRBJ2-1; D might be TRBD2 (6 bases). Germline-derived CDR1 and CDR2 are MNHNS and SASEGT. CDR3 size: 13 residues. V was shortened by 6 bases and J by 6 bases, with 12 bases between the two germline ends. CDR3 protein: CASRAGGTNEQFF. CDR3 DNA: TGTGCCAGCAGAGCGGGCGGCACCAATGAGCAGTTCTTC.

J is TRBJ2-7 and V is TRBV10-3; TRBD1 might be the D (6 bases). Germline CDR1 ENHRY, CDR2 SYGVKD. V was cut by 0 bases and J by 2 bases, with 8 bases left in between. The CDR3 is 14 amino acids. In DNA, the CDR3 is TGTGCCATCAGTGAGTCACAGGGACCCTACGAGCAGTACTTC. It translates to CAISESQGPYEQYF.

The chain has TRBV5-1 and TRBJ2-3; unclear D gene. V lost 0 bases, J lost 0 bases, and 5 bases lay in between. There are 14 residues in the CDR3. CDR1 and CDR2 from the germline V gene are SGHRS and YFSETQ. In nucleotides, the CDR3 is TGCGCCAGCAGCTTGGACAGAAGCACAGATACGCAGTATTTT. Amino acids: CASSLDRSTDTQYF.

V usage is TRBV5-5 and J usage is TRBJ2-7; D possibly uses TRBD1 or TRBD2 (5 bases each). This CDR3 region has 14 residues. V was shortened by 1 base and J by 2 bases, with 10 bases between the two germline ends. Germline CDR1 and CDR2: SGHKS and YYEKEE (reference sequence). CDR3 protein: CASSLFQGPYEQYF. The CDR3 nucleotides read TGTGCCAGCAGCTTGTTCCAGGGACCCTACGAGCAGTACTTC.

The chain couples TRBV27 to TRBJ2-1, with 9 bases lining up with TRBD1. Germline lookup yields CDR1 MNHEY and CDR2 SMNVEV (reference sequence). The CDR3 totals 14 residues. After removal of 6 bases from V and 4 bases from J, the junction contained 4 bases not matched to a gene. CDR3 DNA: TGTGCCAGCAGGCTACAGGGGGCATACAATGAGCAGTTCTTC. Residues: CASRLQGAYNEQFF.

V is TRBV4-2 and J is TRBJ2-3; 9 nucleotides line up with TRBD1. The ends lost 3 bases at V and 2 bases at J; junction bases unmatched: 9. Germline V CDR1 and CDR2: LGHNA, YNFKEQ. The CDR3 has 17 residues. CDR3 protein: CASSHEPRDRATDTQYF. The CDR3 bases are TGTGCCAGCAGCCACGAGCCCCGGGACAGGGCCACAGATACGCAGTATTTT.

This clone was detected only once. J is TRBJ1-2 and V is TRBV28, with unresolved D. V dropped 5 bases and J dropped 8 bases, with 9 bases sitting between them. CDR3 length equals 11 residues. CDR1 MDHEN and CDR2 SYDVKM come from the germline V gene. CDR3 DNA: TGTGCCAGCAGTCTGGCGGGAGGCTACACCTTC. It translates to CASSLAGGYTF.

In this sample, this clone turned up a few times. Here the CDR3 DNA reads TGTGCCAGCAGCTTCCGGGACAGTAATTCCTACGAGCAGTACTTC. It is translated as CASSFRDSNSYEQYF. This chain joins TRBV7-9 and TRBJ2-7; 7 nucleotides match TRBD1. CDR1 is SEHNR and CDR2 is FQNEAQ in the germline V gene (reference sequence). V shed 3 bases, J shed 1 base, and the junction held 6 bases outside the gene matches. This CDR3 contains 15 residues.

V is TRBV7-9 and J is TRBJ1-6, with D perhaps matching TRBD1 (6 bases). The CDR3 runs 16 residues. V shed 1 base and J shed 4 bases, with 11 bases lying between them. Germline V gives CDR1 SEHNR, CDR2 FQNEAQ (reference sequence). The CDR3 region has the DNA TGTGCCAGCAGCTTAGATGGGACAATTTATAATTCACCCCTCCACTTT. It specifies CASSLDGTIYNSPLHF.

This rearrangement joins TRBV5-4 to TRBJ1-1; D possibly corresponds to TRBD1 (6 bases). Germline lookup yields CDR1 SGHNT and CDR2 YYREEE (reference sequence). V lost 4 bases to trimming and J lost 1 base, with 11 bases between them. This CDR3 spans 14 amino acids. The CDR3 DNA reads TGTGCCAGCAGCCTAGGACAGACGAACACTGAAGCTTTCTTT. It translates to CASSLGQTNTEAFF.

The chain recombines TRBV29-1 with TRBJ2-6, with 7 positions matching TRBD1. Germline CDR1 reads SQVTM; CDR2 reads ANQGSEA. V dropped 4 bases and J dropped 4; count of bases not matched to a gene: 4. The length of the CDR3 is 14 residues. This chain's CDR3 is CSVVGGLGANVLTF. CDR3 in DNA: TGCAGCGTTGTAGGGGGCCTCGGGGCCAACGTCCTGACTTTC.

The V gene is TRBV5-1, the J gene TRBJ2-7, with D uncertain. Between the trimmed V and J ends, which lost 0 bases and 4 bases, there was a span of 14 bases. Germline V gives CDR1 SGHRS, CDR2 YFSETQ. The CDR3 is 15 residues long. CDR3 loop: CASSLVGIGVYEQYF. The CDR3 nucleotides read TGCGCCAGCAGCTTGGTAGGGATCGGCGTTTACGAGCAGTACTTC.